This T cell receptor beta chain was sequenced for a study of a mutant IDH1 vaccine in newly diagnosed glioma. Study context: Treated patients had a mean age of roughly 40 years and an approximately 60% male, around 38% female split. Radiotherapy, temozolomide, or both had been given previously, and both were given to most.

Time point reported: week 11, during vaccination. The investigators gave 300 ug of mutant IDH1 20-mer peptide in each vaccine dose, together with topical imiquimod. This clone is medium-sized in the sample. Its target is not known. Study-level findings and limits: Vaccine-induced immune responses occurred in more than 80% of patients. Pseudoprogression seemed unlinked to shifts in top peripheral T cell clonotypes.

TCRdb keeps only in-frame clones here, not all; method: immunoSEQ multiplex PCR. The sample consists of some 40,000 clones, over 70% of them appearing once. The CDR3 is 12 amino acids. CDR1 LNHDA and CDR2 SQIVND come from the germline V gene (reference sequence). V was pared by 6 bases and J by 11 bases, with 16 bases between. The rearrangement links TRBV19 to TRBJ1-1; D is undetermined. This material consisted of peripheral blood mononuclear cells (PBMCs), taken from a glioma patient whose treatment included an IDH1 peptide vaccine. This clonotype was sampled from a woman aged 25 to 39 with glioma. Some clones in this sample may be carry-over from other donors' samples. CDR3 sequence (DNA): TGTGCCAGTAGCTCGGAAGGCGTGGTTGCTTTCTTT. Translating it yields CASSSEGVVAFF.